This TCR beta chain originates from a study of shared clonotypes between healthy human individuals. This clone was seen more than once but under ten times. Distinct nucleotide sequences in the sample also encode this CDR3. Germline-derived CDR1 and CDR2 are SQVTM and ANQGSEA. V shed 6 bases and J shed 0 bases, with 11 bases lying between them. This CDR3 spans 13 amino acids. Only in-frame clones appear in the TCRdb table, and some are missing; sequencing was by immunoSEQ multiplex PCR. The table records approximately 2,300,000 clones, around 90% of them present only once. The chain joins TRBV29-1 to TRBJ1-1; D is perhaps TRBD1 (5 bases). The TCR comes from a man younger than 35 in good health. Some clones in this sample may be carry-over from other donors' samples. The sequenced sample consisted of naive CD4+ T cells from PBMCs. Subset noted: CD45RA+ positively selected. CDR3 amino acids: CSVEQVLNTEAFF. CDR3 coding DNA: TGCAGCGTCGAACAGGTATTGAACACTGAAGCTTTCTTT. Filled out from reference TRBV29-1 and TRBJ1-1, the complete variable domain reads SAVISQKPSRDICQRGTSLTIQCQVDSQVTMMFWYRQQPGQSLTLIATANQGSEATYESGFVIDKFPISRPNLTFSTLTVSNMSPEDSSIYLCSVEQVLNTEAFFGQGTRLTVV.